This T cell receptor beta chain was captured by sequencing in a study of glioma-infiltrating T cells. Using RNA template, CDR3s of TCR alpha and beta were amplified with iRepertoire arm-PCR. Input was roughly 100-450 ng of tissue mRNA or PBMC total RNA. TCRdb re-derived calls from the multiplex PCR reads in MiXCR, one entry per CDR3 protein. Of about 93,000 distinct CDR3 sequences in the sample, approximately 39% were seen once. This clonotype showed up many times. What it binds is unknown. Just one base apart from a much larger clone, this may be a read error. Overall study findings and caveats: Above-expected tissue-blood divergence occurred in all gliomas, most in low-grade ones. Very few CDR3 sequences were shared between tissue and blood.

The sample was glioma tissue, nonneoplastic brain tissue, or PBMCs (not recorded which). This TCR derives from a human donor with low-grade glioma or glioblastoma, undergoing nonglioma brain surgery, or in good health (not recorded which).

Written as DNA, the CDR3 is TGTGCCAGCATACAGGACCTCTCTGGAAACGCCATATATTTT. Amino acids: CASIQDLSGNAIYF. This chain joins TRBV28 and TRBJ1-3, with a weak D call TRBD1 (5 bases). The CDR3 has 14 residues. CDR1 is MDHEN and CDR2 is SYDVKM in the germline V gene.